This is a list of T cell receptor beta chains from one sample in a study of blood T cell repertoires in COVID-19. Generated by immunoSEQ multiplex PCR, the TCRdb table keeps only in-frame clones and is missing some. The repertoire holds fewer than 200,000 clones, with about 85% as singletons. The specimen sequenced was peripheral blood. The receptors were gathered from a man aged 55 to 70 who had recovered from COVID-19. Both conserved end residues are part of each CDR3. The D gene is left open where the match is weak.

>TRBV7-2|TRBD2|TRBJ2-3
TGTGCCAGCAGCTCCCCAGCGGGAAGCACAGATACGCAGTATTTT
CASSSPAGSTDTQYF
>TRBV21-1|.|TRBJ1-2
TGTGCCAGCAGCAAAGCCCGCGATACAGGAGGGGAAAGGACTAACTATGGCTACACCTTC
CASSKARDTGGERTNYGYTF
>TRBV4-1|.|TRBJ2-3
TGCGCCAGCAGCCAAGTTGGGCGCGGGTTTTCTGATACGCAGTATTTT
CASSQVGRGFSDTQYF
>TRBV30|.|TRBJ1-2
TGTGCCTGGCATAGAGATCAGGGGAGCTATGGCTACACCTTC
CAWHRDQGSYGYTF
>TRBV9|TRBD2|TRBJ2-3
TGTGCCAGCAGCGGGACTAGCGGGGGGGCCGGTTCTACGCAGTATTTT
CASSGTSGGAGSTQYF
>TRBV5-1|.|TRBJ1-1
TGCGCCAGCAGCTTGGACTTCATGAACACTGAAGCTTTCTTT
CASSLDFMNTEAFF
>TRBV7-2|.|TRBJ2-5
TGTGCCAGCAGCTTAGGAGGGATGCAAGAGACCCAGTACTTC
CASSLGGMQETQYF
>TRBV21-1|.|TRBJ1-2
TGTGCCAGCAGCAACGGGGGCTACACCTTC
CASSNGGYTF
>TRBV7-9|TRBD2|TRBJ2-2
TGTGCCAGCAGCCGGGGGGCGAACACCGGGGAGCTGTTTTTT
CASSRGANTGELFF
>TRBV2|.|TRBJ2-7
TGTGCCAGCCTACTCCGGGACACAGCCTACGAGCAGTACTTC
CASLLRDTAYEQYF
>TRBV9|.|TRBJ2-1
TGTGCCAGCAGCGTCGGCCCGAGTGAGGGTGAGCAGTTCTTC
CASSVGPSEGEQFF
>TRBV5-5|.|TRBJ1-4
TGTGCCAGCAGCTGGGGAGGAGGGTTTGCTGAAAAACTGTTTTTT
CASSWGGGFAEKLFF
>TRBV27|TRBD1|TRBJ1-1
TGTGCCAGCAGAAACCGGGACAGGGAAGCTTTCTTT
CASRNRDREAFF
>TRBV9|.|TRBJ2-1
TGTGCCAGCAGCGTAGCGGGGATTCGCATCGGTGAGCAGTTCTTC
CASSVAGIRIGEQFF
>TRBV5-4|.|TRBJ1-5
TGTGCCAGCAGCTCGGACAGAGGACAGCCCCAGCATTTT
CASSSDRGQPQHF
>TRBV7-9|TRBD1|TRBJ1-4
TGTGCCAGCAGATGGGAAAGGGGACAGGGTAATGAAAAACTGTTTTTT
CASRWERGQGNEKLFF
>TRBV5-1|TRBD1|TRBJ1-4
TGCGCCAGCAGCTTACTAGGGACAGGAGGTGAAAAACTGTTTTTT
CASSLLGTGGEKLFF
>TRBV6-5|TRBD1|TRBJ1-2
TGTGCCAGCAGCAAGGGACAGGGGGTCGGGTATGGCTACACCTTC
CASSKGQGVGYGYTF
>TRBV9|.|TRBJ2-1
TGTGCCAGCAGCGTAGAAGAGGGGGTGCAGTTCTTC
CASSVEEGVQFF
>TRBV13|TRBD1|TRBJ1-2
TGTGCCAGCAGCGACCCGGGACAGGGGAACTATGGCTACACCTTC
CASSDPGQGNYGYTF
>TRBV30|TRBD1|TRBJ2-5
TGTGCCTGGATTCAACAGGGGAACTTTCAAGAGACCCAGTACTTC
CAWIQQGNFQETQYF
>TRBV7-2|TRBD1|TRBJ2-1
TGTGCCAGCAGCTCCGGACAGGCCGGGACTGAGCAGTTCTTC
CASSSGQAGTEQFF
>TRBV5-1|TRBD1|TRBJ2-5
TGCGCCAGCAGCCCTGGCGGGACAGGGGTGGAGGAGACCCAGTACTTC
CASSPGGTGVEETQYF